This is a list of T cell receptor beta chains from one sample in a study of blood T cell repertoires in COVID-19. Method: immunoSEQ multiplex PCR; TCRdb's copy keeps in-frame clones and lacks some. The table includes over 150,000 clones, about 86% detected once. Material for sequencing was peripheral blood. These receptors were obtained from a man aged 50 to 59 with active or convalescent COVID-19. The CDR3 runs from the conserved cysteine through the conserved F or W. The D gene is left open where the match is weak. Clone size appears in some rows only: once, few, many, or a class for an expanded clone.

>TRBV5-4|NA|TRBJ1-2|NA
TGTGCCAGCAGCTTGGGCGGCAGTAACTATGGCTACACCTTC
CASSLGGSNYGYTF
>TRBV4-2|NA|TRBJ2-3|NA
TGTGCCAGCAGCCAAGGCGAAGGGACTAGCACAGATACGCAGTATTTT
CASSQGEGTSTDTQYF
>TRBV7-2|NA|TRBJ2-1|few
TGTGCCAGCAGCCGCGGGGCGCAGGGCTACAATGAGCAGTTCTTC
CASSRGAQGYNEQFF
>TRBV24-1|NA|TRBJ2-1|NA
TGTGCCACCTCCTATACTAGCTCCTACAATGAGCAGTTCTTC
CATSYTSSYNEQFF
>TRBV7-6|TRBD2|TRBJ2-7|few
TGTGCCAGCAGCTTAGACGGGAGGGCATCCTACGAGCAGTACTTC
CASSLDGRASYEQYF
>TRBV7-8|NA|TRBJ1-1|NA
TGTGCCAGCAGCTCCCGGACGGGAATGAACACTGAAGCTTTCTTT
CASSSRTGMNTEAFF
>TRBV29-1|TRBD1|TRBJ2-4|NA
TGCAGCGTAGGGACGACAGGGATAAACATTCAGTACTTC
CSVGTTGINIQYF
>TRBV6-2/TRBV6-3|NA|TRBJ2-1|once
TGTGCCAGCAGTTACACGGCGGAGTTCGATGAGCAGTTCTTC
CASSYTAEFDEQFF
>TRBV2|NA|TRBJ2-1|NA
TGTGCCAGCAGTGATCAGGGCCCTCCCTCCAAGCAGTTCTTC
CASSDQGPPSKQFF
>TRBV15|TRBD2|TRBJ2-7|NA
TGTGCCACCAGTGACGGGGGGGGGTCCGAGCAGTACTTC
CATSDGGGSEQYF
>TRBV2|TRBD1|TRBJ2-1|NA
TGTGCCAGCAACGGACAGGGGGGTTATGAGCAGTTCTTC
CASNGQGGYEQFF
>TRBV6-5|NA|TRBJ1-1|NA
TGTGCCAGCAGTTGGACCGGCGAGGGTACAAAAGCTTTCTTT
CASSWTGEGTKAFF
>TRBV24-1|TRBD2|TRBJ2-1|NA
TGTGCCACCAGTGATTTAGGCCTAGCGGGCAATGAGCAGTTCTTC
CATSDLGLAGNEQFF
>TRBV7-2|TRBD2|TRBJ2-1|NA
TGTGCCAGCAGCCCCGTCGGGACTAGCGGGAGGGTTGAGCAGTTCTTC
CASSPVGTSGRVEQFF
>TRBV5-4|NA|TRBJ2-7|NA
TGTGCCAGCAGCTCCCTCAGCGGAGGGTTATCCTACGAGCAGTACTTC
CASSSLSGGLSYEQYF
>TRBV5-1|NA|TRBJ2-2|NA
TGCGCCAGCAGCCTCCGGGAAGTGAACACCGGGGAGCTGTTTTTT
CASSLREVNTGELFF
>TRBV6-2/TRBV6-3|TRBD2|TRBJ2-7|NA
TGTGCCAGCAGTACGTCTAGCGGGGGGACCTACGAGCAGTACTTC
CASSTSSGGTYEQYF
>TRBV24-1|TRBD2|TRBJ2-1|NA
TGTGCCACCAGTGACGATCGCGGGGGGGCATCCTACAATGAGCAGTTCTTC
CATSDDRGGASYNEQFF
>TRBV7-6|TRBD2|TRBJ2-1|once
TGTGCCAGCAGCTTCCCTCTAGCGGGAAGTAACAATGAGCAGTTCTTC
CASSFPLAGSNNEQFF
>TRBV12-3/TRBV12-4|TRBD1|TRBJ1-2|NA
TGTGCCAGCAGTTTATGGACAGGGGATGGCTACACCTTC
CASSLWTGDGYTF
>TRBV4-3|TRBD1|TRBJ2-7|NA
TGCGCCAGCAGCCGACAGGGCGACGAGCAGTACTTC
CASSRQGDEQYF
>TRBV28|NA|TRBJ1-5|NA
TGTGCCAGCACCGTGGGGCTCGGCAATCAGCCCCAGCATTTT
CASTVGLGNQPQHF
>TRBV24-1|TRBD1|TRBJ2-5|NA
TGTGCCACCAGTGAGGCTGCCGGGACAGCCCAAGAGACCCAGTACTTC
CATSEAAGTAQETQYF
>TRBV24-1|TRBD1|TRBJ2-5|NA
TGTGCCACCAGTGTCGGGACAGGGAGGGAGACCCAGTACTTC
CATSVGTGRETQYF
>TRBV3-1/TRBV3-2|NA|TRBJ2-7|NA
TGTGCCAGCAGCCTCCGGGTAAACGAGCAGTACTTC
CASSLRVNEQYF
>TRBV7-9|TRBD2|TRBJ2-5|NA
TGTGCCAGCAGCCCGGGGACTAGCGGGACCCTGGGGGAGACCCAGTACTTC
CASSPGTSGTLGETQYF
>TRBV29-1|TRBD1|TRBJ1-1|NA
TGCAGCGTTGAGGGGGGCAGGGGGACTGAAGCTTTCTTT
CSVEGGRGTEAFF
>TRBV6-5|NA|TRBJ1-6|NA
TGTGCCAGCAGCCGGGACCGGGGGAATTCACCCCTCCACTTT
CASSRDRGNSPLHF
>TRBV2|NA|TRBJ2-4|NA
TGTGCCAGCAGTGAAGCCGGAGGACTACGAAACATTCAGTACTTC
CASSEAGGLRNIQYF
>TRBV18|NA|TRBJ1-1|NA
TGTGCCAGCTCCCCCAAGCGGAACACTGAAGCTTTCTTT
CASSPKRNTEAFF
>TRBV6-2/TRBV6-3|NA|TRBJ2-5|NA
TGTGCCAGCAGCCCAGTATCGGGGGGCTTGGAGACCCAGTACTTC
CASSPVSGGLETQYF
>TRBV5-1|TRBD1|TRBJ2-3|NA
TGCGCCAGCAGGGACCATACAGGGGGCCCCACAGATACGCAGTATTTT
CASRDHTGGPTDTQYF
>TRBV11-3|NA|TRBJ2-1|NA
TGTGCCAGCAGCTTAGTTCTAAACAATGAGCAGTTCTTC
CASSLVLNNEQFF
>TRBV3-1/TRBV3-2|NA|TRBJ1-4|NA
TGTGCCAGCAGCCAAGGTAGGACAGCACAGGGAAAACTGTTTTTT
CASSQGRTAQGKLFF
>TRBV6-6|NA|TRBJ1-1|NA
TGTGCCAGCAGTTACGGACAGAGGCAAGCTTTCTTT
CASSYGQRQAFF
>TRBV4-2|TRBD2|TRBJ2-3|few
TGTGCCAGCAGCCAAGAGAGCGGGGGGGGACGAGATACGCAGTATTTT
CASSQESGGGRDTQYF
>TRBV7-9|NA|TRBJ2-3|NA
TGTGCCAGCAGCTTAGGGACAAACTCAGATACGCAGTATTTT
CASSLGTNSDTQYF
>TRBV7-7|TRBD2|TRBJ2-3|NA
TGTGCTAGCAGCCCCGTCTACCCCAGCGGGATCCAGCCAGATACGCAGTATTTT
CASSPVYPSGIQPDTQYF
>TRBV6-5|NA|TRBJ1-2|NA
TGTGCCAGCAGTTCCCCAACCTCAAACACCTATGGCTACACCTTC
CASSSPTSNTYGYTF
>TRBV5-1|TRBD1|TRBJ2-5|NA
TGCGCCAGCAGCTACGGACAGGGTGGAGAGACCCAGTACTTC
CASSYGQGGETQYF
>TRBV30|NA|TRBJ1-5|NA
TGTGCCTGGAGTGAAGACGGGGATCAGCCCCAGCATTTT
CAWSEDGDQPQHF
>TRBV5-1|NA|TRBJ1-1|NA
TGCGCCAGCAGCTTGGACAGATTCTCGAACACTGAAGCTTTCTTT
CASSLDRFSNTEAFF
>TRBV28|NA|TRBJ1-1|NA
TGTGCCAGCGGGGCAGGGATGAACACTGAAGCTTTCTTT
CASGAGMNTEAFF
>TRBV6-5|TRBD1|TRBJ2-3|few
TGTGCCAGCACCCCGGGACAGGCCTTAGATACGCAGTATTTT
CASTPGQALDTQYF
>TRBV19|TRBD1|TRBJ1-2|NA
TGTGCCAGTAGGAACAGGGGAGGCTACACCTTC
CASRNRGGYTF
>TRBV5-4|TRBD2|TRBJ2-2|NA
TGTGCCAGCAGCCCCTTAGCGGGAAGGGGCACCGGGGAGCTGTTTTTT
CASSPLAGRGTGELFF
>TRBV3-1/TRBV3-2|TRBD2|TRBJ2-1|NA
TGTGCCAGCAGCCCTTATAGCGGGAGAAGCTACAATGAGCAGTTCTTC
CASSPYSGRSYNEQFF
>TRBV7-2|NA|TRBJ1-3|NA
TGTGCCAGCAGCTCCCATATTTCACGGTCTGGAAACACCATATATTTT
CASSSHISRSGNTIYF
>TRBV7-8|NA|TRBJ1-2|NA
TGTGCCAGCAGCTACGACAACGACTATGGCTACACCTTC
CASSYDNDYGYTF
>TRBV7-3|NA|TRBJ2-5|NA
TGTGCCAGCAGCCAGGGGTCGGTTGGGGGCCAAGAGACCCAGTACTTC
CASSQGSVGGQETQYF
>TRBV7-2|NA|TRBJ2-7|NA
TGTGCCAGCACCAAGGACAGCGCTACCTACGAGCAGTACTTC
CASTKDSATYEQYF
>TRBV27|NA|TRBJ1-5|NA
TGTGCCAGCAGCCCCGCCTTAGCTAGCAATCAGCCCCAGCATTTT
CASSPALASNQPQHF
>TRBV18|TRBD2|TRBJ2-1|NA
TGTGCCAGCTCATCACAAAGCGGGACTAGCGGGGGGTACTTGCAGTTCTTC
CASSSQSGTSGGYLQFF
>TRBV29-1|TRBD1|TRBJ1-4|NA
TGCAGCGCTGCGAAGGGGACAGGGAGTGAAAAACTGTTTTTT
CSAAKGTGSEKLFF
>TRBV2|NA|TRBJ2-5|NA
TGTGCCAGCAGTACAACAGGGCAAGAGACCCAGTACTTC
CASSTTGQETQYF
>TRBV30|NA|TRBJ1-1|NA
TGTGCCTGGAGTGTTTTTTCGAGGGCTTTCTTT
CAWSVFSRAFF
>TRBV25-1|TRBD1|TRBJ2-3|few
TGTGCCAGCAGTGAAGAGGGCAGGGGGCGACCAAATACGCAGTATTTT
CASSEEGRGRPNTQYF
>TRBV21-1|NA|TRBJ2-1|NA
TGTGCCAGCAGCATAACTAGCGGGAACAATGAGCAGTTCTTC
CASSITSGNNEQFF
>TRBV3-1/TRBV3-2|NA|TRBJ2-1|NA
TGTGCCAGCAGCCAAGACGCAGGCTACAATGAGCAGTTCTTC
CASSQDAGYNEQFF